Sequencing of this TCR beta chain was carried out in a study of response to subunit inactivated influenza vaccine. The CDR3 length is 16 residues. Looked up from germline, CDR1 is SEHNR and CDR2 is FQNEAQ (reference sequence). V lost 6 bases and J 7 bases, leaving 25 bases between the germline ends. Using its own MiXCR run on the RT-PCR reads, TCRdb lists one record per CDR3 protein. The sample contains 700,000 to 800,000 distinct CDR3 sequences, around 20% of which appear only once. Study-level results: Authors suggested that a seasonal influenza vaccination recruits few new T cells each time.

This clonotype was counted once. Its matching antigen is unknown. The source of this sequence is a man aged 50 to 59 who received an inactivated influenza vaccine. The material was PBMCs from blood, obtained 5 days after vaccination. The chain combines TRBV7-9 with TRBJ2-7; D is perhaps TRBD1 (6 bases). The CDR3 sequence: CASRHRDIGLSGEQYF. In DNA, the CDR3 is TGTGCCAGCAGGCATCGGGACATCGGCCTGAGTGGAGAGCAGTACTTC.